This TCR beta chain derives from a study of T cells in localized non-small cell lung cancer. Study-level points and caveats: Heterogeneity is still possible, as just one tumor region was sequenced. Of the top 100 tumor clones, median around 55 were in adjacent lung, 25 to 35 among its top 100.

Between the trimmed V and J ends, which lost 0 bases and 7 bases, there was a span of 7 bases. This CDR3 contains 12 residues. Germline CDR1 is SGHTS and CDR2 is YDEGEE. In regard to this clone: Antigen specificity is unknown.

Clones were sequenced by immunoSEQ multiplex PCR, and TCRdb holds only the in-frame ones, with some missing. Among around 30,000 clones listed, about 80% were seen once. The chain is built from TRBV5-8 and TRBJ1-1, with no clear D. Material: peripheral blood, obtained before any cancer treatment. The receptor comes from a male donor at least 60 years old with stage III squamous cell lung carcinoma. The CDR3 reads CASSLVGLEAFF. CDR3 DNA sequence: TGTGCCAGCAGCTTGGTAGGACTTGAAGCTTTCTTT.